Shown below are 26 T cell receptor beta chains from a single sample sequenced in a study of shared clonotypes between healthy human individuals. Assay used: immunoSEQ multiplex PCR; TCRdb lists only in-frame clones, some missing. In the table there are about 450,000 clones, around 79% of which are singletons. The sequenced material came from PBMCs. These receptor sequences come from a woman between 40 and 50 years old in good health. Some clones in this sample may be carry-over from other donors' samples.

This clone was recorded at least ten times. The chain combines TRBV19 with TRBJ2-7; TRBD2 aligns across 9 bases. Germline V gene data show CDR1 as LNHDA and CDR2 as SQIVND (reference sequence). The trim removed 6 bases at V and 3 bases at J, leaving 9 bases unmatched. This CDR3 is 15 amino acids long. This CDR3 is CASRARAGGFYEQYF. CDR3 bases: TGTGCCAGTAGGGCAAGAGCGGGAGGTTTCTACGAGCAGTACTTC.

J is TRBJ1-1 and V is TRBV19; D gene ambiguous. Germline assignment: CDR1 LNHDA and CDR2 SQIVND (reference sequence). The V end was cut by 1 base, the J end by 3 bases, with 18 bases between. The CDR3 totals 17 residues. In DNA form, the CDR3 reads TGTGCCAGTAGTATAGCCCCCCAGACGGTGGTGGACACTGAAGCTTTCTTT. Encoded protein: CASSIAPQTVVDTEAFF.

CDR3 sequence: CASSFWRELPEELFF. The CDR3, as DNA: TGTGCCAGCAGTTTCTGGCGGGAGCTACCCGAGGAGCTGTTTTTT. The genes are TRBV27 and TRBJ2-2; 7 bases line up with TRBD2. Germline assignment: CDR1 MNHEY and CDR2 SMNVEV (reference sequence). V gave up 3 bases and J gave up 10 bases; unmatched junction bases: 11. The CDR3 has 15 residues.

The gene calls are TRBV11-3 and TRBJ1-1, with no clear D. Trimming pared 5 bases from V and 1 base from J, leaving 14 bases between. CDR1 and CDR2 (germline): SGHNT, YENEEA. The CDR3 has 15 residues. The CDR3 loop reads CASSNTWAENTEAFF. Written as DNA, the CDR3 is TGTGCCAGCAGCAACACCTGGGCGGAGAACACTGAAGCTTTCTTT.

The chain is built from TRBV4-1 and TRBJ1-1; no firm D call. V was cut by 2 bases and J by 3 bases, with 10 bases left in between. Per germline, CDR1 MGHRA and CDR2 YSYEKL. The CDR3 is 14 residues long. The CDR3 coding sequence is TGCGCCAGCAGCCAAATTGGTGGGGACACTGAAGCTTTCTTT. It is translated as CASSQIGGDTEAFF.

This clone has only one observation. This CDR3 reads CASSETGVGTGELFF. The CDR3 nucleotides are TGTGCCAGCAGCGAAACAGGGGTGGGCACCGGGGAGCTGTTTTTT. V is TRBV9 and J is TRBJ2-2; TRBD1 matches at 7 bases. Germline trimming cut 3 bases from V and 4 bases from J; bases unmatched to any gene: 6. The CDR3 has 15 amino acids. Per germline, CDR1 SGDLS and CDR2 YYNGEE. Full variable domain (rest looked up from reference TRBV9 and TRBJ2-2): DSGVTQTPKHLITATGQRVTLRCSPRSGDLSVYWYQQSLDQGLQFLIQYYNGEERAKGNILERFSAQQFPDLHSELNLSSLELGDSALYFCASSETGVGTGELFFGEGSRLTVL.

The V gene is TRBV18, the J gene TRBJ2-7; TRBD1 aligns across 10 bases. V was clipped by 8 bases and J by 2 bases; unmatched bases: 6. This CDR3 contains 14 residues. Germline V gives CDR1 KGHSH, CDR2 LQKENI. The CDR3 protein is CASSDGQGAYEQYF. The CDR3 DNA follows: TGTGCCAGCAGTGACGGACAGGGGGCCTACGAGCAGTACTTC.

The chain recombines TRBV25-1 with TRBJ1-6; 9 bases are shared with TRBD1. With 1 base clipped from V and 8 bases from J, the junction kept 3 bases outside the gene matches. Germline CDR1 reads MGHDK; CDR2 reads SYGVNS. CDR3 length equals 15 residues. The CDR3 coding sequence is TGTGCCAGCAGTGAATTTGGACAGGGGTATTCACCCCTCCACTTT. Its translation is CASSEFGQGYSPLHF. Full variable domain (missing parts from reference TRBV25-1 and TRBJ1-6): EADIYQTPRYLVIGTGKKITLECSQTMGHDKMYWYQQDPGMELHLIHYSYGVNSTEKGDLSSESTVSRIRTEHFPLTLESARPSHTSQYLCASSEFGQGYSPLHFGNGTRLTVT.

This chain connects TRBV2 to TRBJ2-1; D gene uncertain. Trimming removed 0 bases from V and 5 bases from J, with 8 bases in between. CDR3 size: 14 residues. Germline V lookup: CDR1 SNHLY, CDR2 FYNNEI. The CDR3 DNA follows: TGTGCCAGCAGTGAAGCGCCTGAAGACAATGAGCAGTTCTTC. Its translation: CASSEAPEDNEQFF.

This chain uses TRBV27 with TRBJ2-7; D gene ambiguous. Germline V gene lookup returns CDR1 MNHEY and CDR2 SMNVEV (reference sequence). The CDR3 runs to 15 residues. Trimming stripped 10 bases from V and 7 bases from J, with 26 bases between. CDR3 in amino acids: CATLPYGALYAEQYF. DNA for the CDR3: TGTGCCACCCTCCCCTATGGCGCACTCTACGCGGAGCAGTACTTC.

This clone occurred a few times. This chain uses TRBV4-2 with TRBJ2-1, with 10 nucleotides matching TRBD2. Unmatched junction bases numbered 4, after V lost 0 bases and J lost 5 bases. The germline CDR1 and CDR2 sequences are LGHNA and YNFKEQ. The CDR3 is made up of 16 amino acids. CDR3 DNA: TGTGCCAGCAGCCAAGAACTAGCGGGAAGTAACAATGAGCAGTTCTTC. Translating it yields CASSQELAGSNNEQFF.

CDR3 sequence reads: CASSLLAASTNSPLHF. The CDR3 nucleotides are TGCGCCAGCAGCTTGCTCGCAGCCTCAACTAATTCACCCCTCCACTTT. The V call is TRBV5-1, the J call TRBJ1-6; D remains ambiguous. The CDR3 covers 16 residues. Trimming cost V 1 base and J 6 bases, with 14 bases left between them. Germline V CDR1 and CDR2: SGHRS, YFSETQ.

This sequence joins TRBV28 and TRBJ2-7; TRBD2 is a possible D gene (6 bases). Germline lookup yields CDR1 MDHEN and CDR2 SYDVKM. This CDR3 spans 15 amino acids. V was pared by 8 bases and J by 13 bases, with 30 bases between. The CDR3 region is CASGTARGTQIEGYF. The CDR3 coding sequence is TGTGCCAGCGGAACAGCCCGAGGGACTCAGATCGAGGGATACTTC. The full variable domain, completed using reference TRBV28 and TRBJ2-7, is DVKVTQSSRYLVKRTGEKVFLECVQDMDHENMFWYRQDPGLGLRLIYFSYDVKMKEKGDIPEGYSVSREKKERFSLILESASTNQTSMYLCASGTARGTQIEGYFGPGTRLTVT.

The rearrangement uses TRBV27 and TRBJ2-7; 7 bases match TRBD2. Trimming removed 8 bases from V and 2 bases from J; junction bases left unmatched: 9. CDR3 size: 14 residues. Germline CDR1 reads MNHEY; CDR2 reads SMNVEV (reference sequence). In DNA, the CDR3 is TGTGCCAGCGCCACCCGGGGGGTACCCTACGAGCAGTACTTC. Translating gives CASATRGVPYEQYF.

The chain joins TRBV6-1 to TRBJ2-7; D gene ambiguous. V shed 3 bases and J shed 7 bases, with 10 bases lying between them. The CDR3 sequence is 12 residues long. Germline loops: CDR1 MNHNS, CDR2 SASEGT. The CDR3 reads CASSERIWEQYF. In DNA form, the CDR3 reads TGTGCCAGCAGTGAGCGAATTTGGGAGCAGTACTTC.

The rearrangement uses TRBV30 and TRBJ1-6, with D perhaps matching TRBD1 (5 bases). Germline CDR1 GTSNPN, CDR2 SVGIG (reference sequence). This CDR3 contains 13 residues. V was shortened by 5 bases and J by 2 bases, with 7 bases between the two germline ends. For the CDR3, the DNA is TGTGCCTGGGACAGTGCCTATAATTCACCCCTCCACTTT. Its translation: CAWDSAYNSPLHF.

The CDR3: CSVTPSNEQFF. CDR3 sequence (DNA): TGCAGCGTCACTCCTTCCAATGAGCAGTTCTTC. The chain recombines TRBV29-1 with TRBJ2-1; no definite D call. The V gene lost 6 bases and the J gene lost 6 bases, with 9 bases spanning the gap. The CDR3 consists of 11 residues. The germline gives CDR1 SQVTM, CDR2 ANQGSEA.

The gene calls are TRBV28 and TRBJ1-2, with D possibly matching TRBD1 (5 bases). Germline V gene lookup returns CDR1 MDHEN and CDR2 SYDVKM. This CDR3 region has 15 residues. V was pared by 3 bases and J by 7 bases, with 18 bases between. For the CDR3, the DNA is TGTGCCAGCAGTTTCCGTTGGAGAGGGGCGGGTGGCTACACCTTC. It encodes CASSFRWRGAGGYTF.

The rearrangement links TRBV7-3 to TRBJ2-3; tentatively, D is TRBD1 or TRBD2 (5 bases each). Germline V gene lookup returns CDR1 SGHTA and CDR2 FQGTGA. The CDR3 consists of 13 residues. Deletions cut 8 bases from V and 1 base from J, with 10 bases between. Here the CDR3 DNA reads TGTGCCAGCGGGACGCCAGGCACAGATACGCAGTATTTT. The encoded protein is CASGTPGTDTQYF.

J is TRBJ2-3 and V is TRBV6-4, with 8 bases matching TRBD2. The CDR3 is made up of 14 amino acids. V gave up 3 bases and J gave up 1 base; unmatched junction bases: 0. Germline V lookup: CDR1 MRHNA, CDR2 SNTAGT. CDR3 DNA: TGTGCCAGCAGTGAGCGGGAGGGCACAGATACGCAGTATTTT. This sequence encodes CASSEREGTDTQYF.

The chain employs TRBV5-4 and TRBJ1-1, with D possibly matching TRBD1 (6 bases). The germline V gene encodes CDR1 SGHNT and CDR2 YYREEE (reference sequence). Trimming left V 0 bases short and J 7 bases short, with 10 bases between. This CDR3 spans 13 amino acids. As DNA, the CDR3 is TGTGCCAGCAGCTTGGGGGGGCATGGTGAAGCTTTCTTT. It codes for CASSLGGHGEAFF.

CDR3: CASSIAPGRGHQPQHF. The CDR3 nucleotides are TGTGCCAGTAGTATAGCCCCCGGCAGGGGCCATCAGCCCCAGCATTTT. J is TRBJ1-5 and V is TRBV19, with D possibly matching TRBD1 (6 bases). Germline values: CDR1 LNHDA, CDR2 SQIVND (reference sequence). The CDR3 totals 16 residues. Trimming left V 1 base short and J 5 bases short, with 15 bases between. The entire variable domain, with the rest obtained from reference TRBV19 and TRBJ1-5, is as follows: DGGITQSPKYLFRKEGQNVTLSCEQNLNHDAMYWYRQDPGQGLRLIYYSQIVNDFQKGDIAEGYSVSREKKESFPLTVTSAQKNPTAFYLCASSIAPGRGHQPQHFGDGTRLSIL.

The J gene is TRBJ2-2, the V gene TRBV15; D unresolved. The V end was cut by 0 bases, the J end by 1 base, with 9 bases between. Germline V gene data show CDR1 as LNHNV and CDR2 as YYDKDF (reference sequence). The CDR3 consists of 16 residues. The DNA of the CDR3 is TGTGCCACCAGCAGAGATCTTGTAGGGAACACCGGGGAGCTGTTTTTT. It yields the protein CATSRDLVGNTGELFF. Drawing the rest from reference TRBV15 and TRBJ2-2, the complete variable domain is DAMVIQNPRYQVTQFGKPVTLSCSQTLNHNVMYWYQQKSSQAPKLLFHYYDKDFNNEADTPDNFQSRRPNTSFCFLDIRSPGLGDTAMYLCATSRDLVGNTGELFFGEGSRLTVL.

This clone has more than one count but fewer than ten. The CDR3 bases are TGTGCCAGCAGTTTAATAGCGGGAGGCACAGATACGCAGTATTTT. It codes for CASSLIAGGTDTQYF. The chain joins TRBV27 to TRBJ2-3; 9 bases agree with TRBD2. This CDR3 is built from 15 residues. V dropped 2 bases and J dropped 1; count of bases not matched to a gene: 1. The germline CDR1 and CDR2 sequences are MNHEY and SMNVEV (reference sequence).

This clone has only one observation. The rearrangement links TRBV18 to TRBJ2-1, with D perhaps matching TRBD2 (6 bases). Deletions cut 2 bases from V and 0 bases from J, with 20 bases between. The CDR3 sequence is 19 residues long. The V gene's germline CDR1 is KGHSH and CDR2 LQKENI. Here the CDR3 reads CASSPGALGEASSYNEQFF. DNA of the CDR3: TGTGCCAGCTCACCAGGGGCCCTAGGGGAGGCTAGCTCCTACAATGAGCAGTTCTTC.

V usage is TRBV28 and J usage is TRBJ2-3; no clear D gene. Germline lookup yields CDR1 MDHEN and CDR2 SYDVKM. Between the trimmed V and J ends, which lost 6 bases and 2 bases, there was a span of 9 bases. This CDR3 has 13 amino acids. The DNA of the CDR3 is TGTGCCAGCAGCCCACCGGCCACAGATACGCAGTATTTT. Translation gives CASSPPATDTQYF.